These T cell receptor beta chains were read from a single sample in a study of CD8 T cells in Susac syndrome. One entry per CDR3 protein, called by TCRdb with MiXCR from the immunoSEQ multiplex PCR reads. The data contain some 150,000 distinct CDR3 sequences, 94% of them singletons. Sequenced: CD8+ T cells from PBMCs. The receptors originated from a human donor in good health. CDR3s include the opening cysteine and the closing phenylalanine or tryptophan. A D gene is named only where the DNA matches it firmly. Some rows have no size entry. The others give once, few or many, or a class for an expanded clone.

d_gene | j_gene | v_gene | abundance | CDR3aa | CDR3nt
TRBD2 | TRBJ2-1 | TRBV9 | - | CASSVSGRARTYNEQFF | TGTGCCAGCAGCGTTAGCGGGAGGGCCAGGACCTACAATGAGCAGTTCTTC
TRBD2 | TRBJ2-1 | TRBV11-2 | - | CASSTTREPNF | TGTGCCAGCAGCACCACGCGGGAGCCCAATTTC
TRBD2 | TRBJ2-1 | TRBV27 | - | CASTAGGFVAYNEQFF | TGTGCCAGCACTGCGGGAGGTTTTGTAGCCTACAATGAGCAGTTCTTC
- | TRBJ2-1 | TRBV12-3/TRBV12-4 | - | CASSFFSLTYNEQFF | TGTGCCAGCAGTTTCTTCTCCCTCACATACAATGAGCAGTTCTTC
- | TRBJ1-1 | TRBV7-9 | - | CASSPGGSPAFF | TGTGCCAGCAGCCCCGGCGGGTCACCGGCTTTCTTT
- | TRBJ2-5 | TRBV12-3/TRBV12-4 | - | CASSSVQETQYF | TGTGCCAGCAGTTCGGTCCAAGAGACCCAGTACTTC
TRBD1 | TRBJ2-4 | TRBV4-1 | - | CASSHGPTGAAKNIQYF | TGCGCCAGCAGCCACGGACCGACAGGGGCGGCCAAAAACATTCAGTACTTC
TRBD1 | TRBJ1-2 | TRBV20-1 | - | CSATKTGDYGYTF | TGCAGTGCTACAAAGACAGGGGACTATGGCTACACCTTC
- | TRBJ1-2 | TRBV19 | - | CASSIWGRDYGYTF | TGTGCCAGTAGTATCTGGGGGCGCGACTATGGCTACACCTTC
TRBD2 | TRBJ2-5 | TRBV20-1 | - | CSARDASGSPVNQETQYF | TGCAGTGCTAGAGATGCTAGCGGGAGCCCCGTTAATCAAGAGACCCAGTACTTC
- | TRBJ1-2 | TRBV27 | - | CASSLSRPSYGYTF | TGTGCCAGCAGTTTAAGTCGGCCTAGCTATGGCTACACCTTC
- | TRBJ2-3 | TRBV4-3 | - | CASSQDHRAADTQYF | TGCGCCAGCAGCCAGGACCATCGGGCGGCAGATACGCAGTATTTT
- | TRBJ2-5 | TRBV7-9 | - | CASSSGTQYF | TGTGCCAGCAGTTCGGGGACCCAGTACTTC
- | TRBJ2-5 | TRBV6-5 | - | CASSYFGEEETQYF | TGTGCCAGCAGTTACTTCGGGGAAGAAGAGACCCAGTACTTC
TRBD1 | TRBJ2-7 | TRBV30 | - | CAWSGPNRGIGEQYF | TGTGCCTGGAGCGGACCTAACAGGGGGATAGGCGAGCAGTACTTC
- | TRBJ1-4 | TRBV16 | - | CASSSVAEKLFF | TGTGCCAGCAGCTCAGTCGCTGAAAAACTGTTTTTT
- | TRBJ1-1 | TRBV5-6 | - | CASSTQGSTEAFF | TGTGCCAGCAGCACCCAGGGCTCTACTGAAGCTTTCTTT
TRBD2 | TRBJ2-6 | TRBV27 | - | CASSSLAGGSGANVLTF | TGTGCCAGCAGTTCCCTAGCGGGGGGCTCTGGGGCCAACGTCCTGACTTTC
- | TRBJ1-2 | TRBV29-1 | - | CSVSPYRDGYTF | TGCAGCGTCAGCCCCTACAGGGATGGCTACACCTTC
- | TRBJ2-7 | TRBV7-8 | - | CASSLARVGRYEQYF | TGTGCCAGCAGCTTAGCGCGGGTAGGGCGATACGAGCAGTACTTC
- | TRBJ2-1 | TRBV20-1 | - | CSARTVNEQFF | TGCAGTGCAAGAACCGTCAATGAGCAGTTCTTC
TRBD1 | TRBJ1-1 | TRBV6-4 | - | CASPLCGQAKNTEAFF | TGTGCCAGCCCCCTTTGCGGACAGGCTAAGAACACTGAAGCTTTCTTT
- | TRBJ1-1 | TRBV30 | - | CAWSVAGRNTEAFF | TGTGCCTGGAGTGTAGCAGGGCGGAACACTGAAGCTTTCTTT
- | TRBJ2-7 | TRBV29-1 | - | CSVGGGYYEQYF | TGCAGCGTTGGTGGCGGTTACTACGAGCAGTACTTC
- | TRBJ2-7 | TRBV20-1 | - | CSARRREQYF | TGCAGTGCTAGGCGCCGCGAGCAGTACTTC
TRBD2 | TRBJ2-5 | TRBV7-2 | - | CASSSVLAGGPLQTQYF | TGTGCCAGCAGCTCCGTTCTAGCGGGAGGGCCATTACAGACCCAGTACTTC
- | TRBJ2-3 | TRBV30 | - | CAWSSGHLKWTDTQYF | TGTGCCTGGAGTTCGGGACACCTAAAGTGGACAGATACGCAGTATTTT
TRBD1 | TRBJ2-7 | TRBV27 | - | CASSPTRDGTDEQYF | TGTGCCAGCAGTCCTACGCGTGACGGGACAGACGAGCAGTACTTC
TRBD2 | TRBJ2-1 | TRBV12-3/TRBV12-4 | - | CASTPGLAGVGYNEQFF | TGTGCCAGCACCCCGGGACTAGCGGGAGTAGGCTACAATGAGCAGTTCTTC
- | TRBJ1-1 | TRBV4-2 | - | CASRVNWDTEAFF | TGTGCCAGCAGGGTAAATTGGGACACTGAAGCTTTCTTT
TRBD2 | TRBJ2-7 | TRBV20-1 | - | CSGPGLGEQYF | TGCAGTGGACCCGGACTAGGCGAGCAGTACTTC
- | TRBJ1-4 | TRBV23-1 | - | CASSPYEKLFF | TGCGCCAGCAGTCCTTACGAAAAACTGTTTTTT
- | TRBJ1-2 | TRBV27 | once | CASSLSSGGYGYTF | TGTGCCAGCAGTTTATCCTCGGGAGGCTATGGCTACACCTTC
TRBD1 | TRBJ2-7 | TRBV29-1 | - | CSVADRVSYEQYF | TGCAGCGTCGCGGACAGGGTCTCCTACGAGCAGTACTTC
- | TRBJ1-5 | TRBV14 | - | CASSHQSNQPQHF | TGTGCCAGCAGCCACCAGAGCAATCAGCCCCAGCATTTT
- | TRBJ2-7 | TRBV7-9 | - | CASSFPVDGEKYEQYF | TGTGCCAGCAGCTTCCCCGTGGACGGGGAGAAGTACGAGCAGTACTTC
- | TRBJ2-1 | TRBV12-5 | - | CASGATGWNEQFF | TGTGCTAGTGGGGCGACGGGATGGAATGAGCAGTTCTTC
- | TRBJ2-3 | TRBV9 | - | CASSARTRGADTQYF | TGTGCCAGCAGCGCCAGGACGCGAGGCGCAGATACGCAGTATTTT
TRBD2 | TRBJ2-7 | TRBV20-1 | once | CSAQREYEQYF | TGCAGTGCCCAGCGGGAGTACGAGCAGTACTTC
- | TRBJ2-2 | TRBV14 | - | CASSQDSYTGELFF | TGTGCCAGCAGCCAGGACAGTTACACCGGGGAGCTGTTTTTT
TRBD1 | TRBJ1-3 | TRBV5-8 | - | CASSYPGGDPGNTIYF | TGTGCCAGCAGCTACCCAGGGGGCGACCCTGGAAACACCATATATTTT
- | TRBJ2-4 | TRBV28 | - | CASKARNIQYF | TGTGCCAGCAAGGCGAGAAACATTCAGTACTTC
- | TRBJ2-2 | TRBV29-1 | - | CSVEVLTREQGPHTGELFF | TGCAGCGTTGAAGTACTGACCCGGGAACAGGGACCACACACCGGGGAGCTGTTTTTT
- | TRBJ2-7 | TRBV29-1 | - | CSVEDYQYEQYF | TGCAGCGTTGAGGACTATCAGTACGAGCAGTACTTC
- | TRBJ2-1 | TRBV9 | - | CASSVMGLDNEQFF | TGTGCCAGCAGCGTTATGGGGTTAGACAATGAGCAGTTCTTC